This record covers a single T cell receptor (beta chain). The germline V gene encodes CDR1 SGHRS and CDR2 YFSETQ. This CDR3 contains 14 residues. V trimming: 6 bases; J trimming: 4 bases; junction bases outside the gene matches: 9. Profiled with immunoSEQ multiplex PCR; TCRdb holds only in-frame clones, not every one. The sample has some 120,000 clones; about 90% are singletons. This record comes from a study of blood T cell repertoires in COVID-19. The TCR was taken from a woman aged 60-70 years with acute or convalescent COVID-19. Sequencing was done on a sample of peripheral blood. The chain carries TRBV5-1 and TRBJ2-7; TRBD2 matches at 8 bases. As DNA, the CDR3 is TGCGCCAGCAATAAAGCGGGAGAACGGTACGAGCAGTACTTC. Residues: CASNKAGERYEQYF.